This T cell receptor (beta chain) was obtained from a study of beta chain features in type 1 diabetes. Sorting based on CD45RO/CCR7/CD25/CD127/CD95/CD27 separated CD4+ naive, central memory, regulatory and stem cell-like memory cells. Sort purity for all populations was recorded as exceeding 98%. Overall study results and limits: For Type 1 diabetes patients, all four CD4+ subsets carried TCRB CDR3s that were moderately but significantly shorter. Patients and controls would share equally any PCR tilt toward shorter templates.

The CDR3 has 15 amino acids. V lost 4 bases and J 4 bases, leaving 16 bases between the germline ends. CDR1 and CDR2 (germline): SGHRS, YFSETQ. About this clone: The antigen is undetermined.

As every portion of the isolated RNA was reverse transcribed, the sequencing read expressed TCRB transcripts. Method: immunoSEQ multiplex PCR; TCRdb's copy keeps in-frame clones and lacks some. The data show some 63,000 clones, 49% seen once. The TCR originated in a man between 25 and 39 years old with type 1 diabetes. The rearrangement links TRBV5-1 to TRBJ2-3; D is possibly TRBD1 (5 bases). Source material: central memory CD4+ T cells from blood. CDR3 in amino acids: CASSRGAGNADTQYF. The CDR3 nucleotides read TGCGCCAGCAGCCGTGGGGCCGGCAACGCAGATACGCAGTATTTT.